These 13 T cell receptor beta chains came from one sample sequenced in a study of shared clonotypes between healthy human individuals. Using immunoSEQ multiplex PCR, the repertoire was profiled, and TCRdb retains in-frame clones only, with some absent. This sample carries over 2 million clones, less than 95% of them seen once, and the ten largest clones take around 0.4%. The specimen sequenced was naive CD4+ T cells from PBMCs. Regarding subset: CD45RA+ positively selected. The receptors come from a man aged 18 to 29 in good health. Some clones in this sample may be carry-over from other donors' samples.

This clone showed up just once. The chain couples TRBV4-3 to TRBJ2-7, with 9 bases identical to TRBD2. CDR3 length equals 15 residues. Germline CDR1 and CDR2: LGHNA and YSLEER. Losses at the gene ends were 1 base for V and 2 bases for J; bases not matched to a gene: 3. CDR3 amino acids: CASSQVVAGAYEQYF. CDR3 nucleotide sequence: TGCGCCAGCAGCCAAGTGGTAGCGGGAGCCTACGAGCAGTACTTC.

As concerns this clone: This specimen includes other DNA sequences encoding the same CDR3. This CDR3 is CASSEWVGYTF. The CDR3 DNA is TGTGCCAGCAGTGAATGGGTTGGCTACACCTTC. The chain is built from TRBV2 and TRBJ1-2; D not resolved. V lost 2 bases to trimming and J lost 7 bases, with 5 bases between them. There are 11 residues in the CDR3. Germline-derived CDR1 and CDR2 are SNHLY and FYNNEI.

This clone was seen a single time. The rearrangement links TRBV19 to TRBJ2-7, with 8 bases lining up with TRBD2. V gave up 3 bases and J gave up 4 bases; unmatched junction bases: 11. Germline V lookup: CDR1 LNHDA, CDR2 SQIVND (reference sequence). The CDR3 runs 16 residues. CDR3 DNA sequence: TGTGCCAGTAGTATCTTGGGTGGAGAGCGGGAGTACGAGCAGTACTTC. Protein sequence: CASSILGGEREYEQYF.

The chain combines TRBV18 with TRBJ2-1; D may be TRBD2 (6 bases). Germline V gene data show CDR1 as KGHSH and CDR2 as LQKENI. With 3 bases removed from V and 9 bases from J, the gap between germline ends came to 21 bases. The CDR3 length is 16 residues. The CDR3 DNA reads as TGTGCCAGCTCACCTCGATCGGGGGTTGGATATGGTGAGCAGTTCTTC. Translating gives CASSPRSGVGYGEQFF.

This sequence joins TRBV30 and TRBJ2-3; possibly TRBD1 for D (5 bases). The germline V gene encodes CDR1 GTSNPN and CDR2 SVGIG (reference sequence). The CDR3 contains 11 residues. V dropped 5 bases and J dropped 4 bases, with 7 bases sitting between them. CDR3 loop: CAWGAADTQYF. The CDR3 nucleotides are TGTGCCTGGGGGGCGGCAGATACGCAGTATTTT.

The chain joins TRBV5-4 to TRBJ2-1; 13 nucleotides match TRBD2. Trimming removed 9 bases from V and 8 bases from J; junction bases left unmatched: 5. Germline V gene sequence: CDR1 SGHNT, CDR2 YYREEE (reference sequence). The CDR3 is 13 residues long. CDR3 amino acids: CATGLAGVHEQFF. CDR3 sequence (DNA): TGTGCCACCGGACTAGCGGGAGTCCATGAGCAGTTCTTC.

This clone appeared once. CDR3 nucleotide sequence: TGTGCCAGCAGTGATCCAGCGTATGGCTACACCTTC. Translated: CASSDPAYGYTF. The chain has TRBV6-1 and TRBJ1-2; D not certain. The V end was cut by 3 bases, the J end by 5 bases, with 7 bases between. The CDR3 sequence is 12 residues long. Germline-derived CDR1 and CDR2 are MNHNS and SASEGT.

V gene TRBV28 combines with J gene TRBJ1-3; the match to TRBD1 covers 7 bases. Germline CDR1 reads MDHEN; CDR2 reads SYDVKM. CDR3 length: 14 residues. Trimming at V came to 7 bases and at J to 3 bases, leaving 6 bases not matched to a gene. The CDR3 is CASTFTGVGNTIYF. The CDR3 DNA reads as TGTGCCAGCACCTTTACAGGGGTTGGAAACACCATATATTTT.

Regarding this clone: Other DNA sequences in this sample translate to the same CDR3. The gene calls are TRBV7-3 and TRBJ2-1; 7 nucleotides match TRBD1. V was clipped by 6 bases and J by 4 bases; unmatched bases: 3. Germline loops: CDR1 SGHTA, CDR2 FQGTGA. CDR3 length: 13 amino acids. CDR3 DNA: TGTGCCAGCAGTCCGGGACAGTACAATGAGCAGTTCTTC. The encoded protein is CASSPGQYNEQFF.

The V and J genes are TRBV4-3 and TRBJ2-1, with D possibly being TRBD1 (7 bases). The CDR3 contains 15 residues. Germline V gene data show CDR1 as LGHNA and CDR2 as YSLEER. Between the trimmed V and J ends, which lost 4 bases and 0 bases, there was a span of 10 bases. CDR3: CASSPEGASYNEQFF. In DNA, the CDR3 is TGCGCCAGCAGCCCGGAGGGGGCCTCCTACAATGAGCAGTTCTTC.

Turning to this clone: Other DNA sequences from this sample encode an identical CDR3 as well. V is TRBV4-3 and J is TRBJ2-7, with 12 positions matching TRBD2. Germline V gene sequence: CDR1 LGHNA, CDR2 YSLEER. The CDR3 spans 15 residues. V lost 1 base, J lost 4 bases, and 2 bases stayed unmatched. The CDR3 sequence is CASSQGTSGIYEQYF. The CDR3 region has the DNA TGCGCCAGCAGCCAAGGGACTAGCGGGATTTACGAGCAGTACTTC.

The chain uses TRBV5-6 and TRBJ2-5, with TRBD1 matching 8 bases. The V and J ends lost 6 bases and 3 bases, in that order; junction bases with no gene match: 13. The CDR3 is made up of 16 amino acids. Germline values: CDR1 SGHDT, CDR2 YYEEEE. CDR3 residues: CASNPLGQGAKETQYF. The CDR3 region has the DNA TGTGCCAGCAATCCCCTTGGGCAGGGGGCTAAAGAGACCCAGTACTTC. Complete variable domain (other parts from reference TRBV5-6 and TRBJ2-5): DAGVTQSPTHLIKTRGQQVTLRCSPKSGHDTVSWYQQALGQGPQFIFQYYEEEERQRGNFPDRFSGHQFPNYSSELNVNALLLGDSALYLCASNPLGQGAKETQYFGPGTRLLVL.

CDR3 sequence: CASSRPANYGYTF. For the CDR3, the DNA is TGTGCCAGCAGCCGTCCTGCTAACTATGGCTACACCTTC. The V gene is TRBV7-9, the J gene TRBJ1-2; unclear D gene. The CDR3 loop spans 13 amino acids. Trimming removed 5 bases from V and 0 bases from J, with 7 bases in between. CDR1 is SEHNR and CDR2 is FQNEAQ in the germline V gene (reference sequence).